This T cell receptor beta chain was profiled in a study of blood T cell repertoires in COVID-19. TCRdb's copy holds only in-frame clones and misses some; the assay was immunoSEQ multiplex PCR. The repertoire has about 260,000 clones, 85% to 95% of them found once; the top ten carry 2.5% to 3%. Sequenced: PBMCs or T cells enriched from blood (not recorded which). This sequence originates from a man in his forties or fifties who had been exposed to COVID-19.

In DNA, the CDR3 is TGTGCCAGCAGCCTTCTACTGACTAGCGGGAGGGTTAGCACAGATACGCAGTATTTT. It translates to CASSLLLTSGRVSTDTQYF. V and J are TRBV5-4 and TRBJ2-3, with 14 nucleotides matching TRBD2. Trimming cost V 4 bases and J 0 bases; bases outside gene matches: 10. The CDR3 is 19 amino acids. The germline gives CDR1 SGHNT, CDR2 YYREEE (reference sequence).